This TCR beta chain derives from a study of control samples from healthy donors and cancer patients (dated by TCRdb to 2020 to 2022). Library generation was performed with the immunoSEQ multiplex PCR assay. The source is immuneACCESS, and TCRdb retained only in-frame sequences with V and J called. Part of the clones is not carried over; for the studies checked, unresolved V genes explain less than half of this, and the remainder is unexplained. This sample is represented by roughly 180,000 clones; around 94% of them were singletons. The ten largest clonotypes hold 1.1% to 1.5% of the sample. From the cysteine through the phenylalanine, the CDR3 covers 14 amino acids. Only the CDR3 part of the read is kept: 42 bases, read in frame from the first base. According to the germline V gene, CDR1 reads SQVTM and CDR2 reads ANQGSEA. V ends up 6 bases short and J 1 base short, with an unmatched junction base count of 6.

Concerning this clone itself: No antigen is known for it. One base away there is no much larger clone; base qualities are not given.

This sequence originates from a woman aged 18-29 years in good health. The V and J genes are TRBV29-1 and TRBJ1-5; the junction holds 7 bases that match TRBD1. Sequencing was performed on blood. Read as DNA, the sequence is TGCAGCGTCGTCGAACAGGGGAGCAATCAGCCCCAGCATTTT. Its amino acids are CSVVEQGSNQPQHF.